One and the same sample provided the 27 T cell receptor beta chains below, sequenced in a study of cytomegalovirus exposure and HLA in healthy donors (dated by TCRdb to about 2017). The receptor library was made with the immunoSEQ multiplex PCR assay. For the multiplex PCR, a mixture combining 60 forward primers for TCR Vbeta segments and 13 reverse primers for TCR Jbeta segments was used. TCRdb took over this immuneACCESS table, retaining in-frame rearrangements with V and J assigned. Such tables are incomplete; in checked studies, under half of the missing clones stem from an unresolved V gene, and the remainder is unexplained. The sample table lists around 200,000 clones, less than 85% of them with a count of one. Of the sample, around 0.69% falls within the top ten clones. Sequencing was done on a sample of PBMCs. Receptor source: a boy aged 10-17 years in good health and CMV-seronegative.

In its sample, this clone was seen a few times. The CDR3 reads CSAGVSGAYEQYF. For the CDR3, the DNA is TGCAGCGCCGGGGTTAGCGGGGCCTACGAGCAGTACTTC. The chain combines TRBV29-1 with TRBJ2-7; 8 bases align to TRBD2. This CDR3 spans 13 amino acids. The V gene's germline CDR1 is SQVTM and CDR2 ANQGSEA. V shed 7 bases and J 2 bases; nucleotides not matched to a gene: 7.

Concerning this clone itself: At one end the junction does not follow the germline gene, possibly because of a read error. The same CDR3 arises from other DNA sequences in this sample as well. This sequence joins TRBV9 and TRBJ1-6; 9 positions agree with TRBD1. The germline V gene has CDR1 SGDLS and CDR2 YYNGEE. This CDR3 has 15 residues. The CDR3 nucleotides are TGCGCCAGCAGCATAGGACAGGGGTCGGCCTCACCCCTCCACTTT. It is translated as CASSIGQGSASPLHF.

To note about this clone: Other DNA sequences in this specimen translate into the identical CDR3. The genes are TRBV6-1 and TRBJ2-2; D gene uncertain. V was trimmed by 6 bases and J by 1 base, leaving 3 bases between them. In germline, CDR1 is MNHNS, CDR2 SASEGT. The CDR3 has 12 residues. In nucleotides, the CDR3 is TGTGCCAGCAGCAGGAACACCGGGGAGCTGTTTTTT. Protein: CASSRNTGELFF.

The V and J genes are TRBV7-2 and TRBJ2-5; D gene unclear. CDR3 length: 13 residues. The ends were cut back, 3 bases at V and 1 base at J, with 6 bases in the middle. CDR1 is SGHTA and CDR2 is FQGNSA in the germline V gene. The CDR3 bases are TGTGCCAGCAGCTTCAACAGCCAAGAGACCCAGTACTTC. Encoded protein: CASSFNSQETQYF.

This chain connects TRBV4-1 to TRBJ2-7, with TRBD1 identical over 9 bases. This CDR3 contains 16 residues. Germline loops: CDR1 MGHRA, CDR2 YSYEKL. The ends lost 3 bases at V and 0 bases at J; junction bases unmatched: 6. In nucleotides, the CDR3 is TGCGCCAGCAGCCATCCCAGACAGGGGGACTCCTACGAGCAGTACTTC. It codes for CASSHPRQGDSYEQYF.

The V and J genes are TRBV5-1 and TRBJ2-7, with TRBD2 as a possible D gene (7 bases). Germline assignment: CDR1 SGHRS and CDR2 YFSETQ. The CDR3 has 13 amino acids. Between the trimmed V and J ends, which lost 3 bases and 7 bases, there was a span of 14 bases. The CDR3 region is CASSWGGTREQYF. The CDR3 nucleotides are TGCGCCAGCAGCTGGGGGGGCACTCGAGAGCAGTACTTC.

V and J are TRBV27 and TRBJ2-7; TRBD2 aligns across 13 bases. The CDR3 has 15 amino acids. V trimming: 4 bases; J trimming: 4 bases; junction bases outside the gene matches: 4. CDR1 is MNHEY and CDR2 is SMNVEV in the germline V gene (reference sequence). CDR3 DNA sequence: TGTGCCAGCAGTTGGACTAGCGGGAGAAAATACGAGCAGTACTTC. It yields the protein CASSWTSGRKYEQYF.

The table lists this clone with a few counts. V gene TRBV25-1 combines with J gene TRBJ1-2; D ambiguous. The CDR3 spans 13 residues. Trimming took off 2 bases at V and 3 bases at J, with 7 bases between the two ends. The V gene's germline CDR1 is MGHDK and CDR2 SYGVNS. The CDR3 region is CASSESRYYGYTF. DNA of the CDR3: TGTGCCAGCAGTGAAAGTCGGTACTATGGCTACACCTTC.

J is TRBJ1-1 and V is TRBV29-1, with a possible D match to TRBD1 (6 bases). CDR1 and CDR2 from the germline V gene are SQVTM and ANQGSEA. The CDR3 length is 14 residues. V dropped 4 bases and J dropped 9 bases, with 21 bases sitting between them. The CDR3 protein is CSVVPSRSGTKAFF. The CDR3 DNA sequence: TGCAGCGTTGTCCCCTCCCGTAGCGGGACAAAAGCTTTCTTT.

The CDR3 spells CASSQEVGSGPADTQYF. The CDR3 DNA follows: TGCGCCAGCAGCCAAGAAGTCGGTAGCGGGCCGGCTGATACGCAGTATTTT. The chain is built from TRBV4-3 and TRBJ2-3, with 7 bases identical to TRBD2. V lost 0 bases, J lost 6 bases, and 12 bases stayed unmatched. The CDR3 loop spans 17 amino acids. The germline V gene encodes CDR1 LGHNA and CDR2 YSLEER.

This clone was observed a few times. The chain's CDR3 is CASSLDRVGGYTF. CDR3 DNA: TGTGCCAGCAGCCTTGACAGGGTGGGCGGCTACACCTTC. The V call is TRBV7-2, the J call TRBJ1-2, with 7 nucleotides matching TRBD1. The CDR3 runs 13 residues. CDR1 is SGHTA, CDR2 FQGNSA, per germline. Trimming cost V 5 bases and J 8 bases; bases outside gene matches: 8.

The chain recombines TRBV19 with TRBJ2-1; D gene ambiguous. Trimming took off 4 bases at V and 0 bases at J, with 16 bases between the two ends. From germline, CDR1 is LNHDA and CDR2 SQIVND (reference sequence). CDR3 length equals 17 residues. The CDR3 sequence is CASSTPEQVSSYNEQFF. The CDR3 nucleotides are TGTGCCAGTAGTACCCCCGAGCAGGTCAGCTCCTACAATGAGCAGTTCTTC. The whole variable domain, remainder taken from reference TRBV19 and TRBJ2-1, is DGGITQSPKYLFRKEGQNVTLSCEQNLNHDAMYWYRQDPGQGLRLIYYSQIVNDFQKGDIAEGYSVSREKKESFPLTVTSAQKNPTAFYLCASSTPEQVSSYNEQFFGPGTRLTVL.

V usage is TRBV4-1 and J usage is TRBJ2-7; D gene unclear. Germline assignment: CDR1 MGHRA and CDR2 YSYEKL. The CDR3 length is 15 residues. V was shortened by 0 bases and J by 2 bases, with 11 bases between the two germline ends. This CDR3 is CASSQEGRATYEQYF. The CDR3 DNA reads as TGCGCCAGCAGCCAAGAGGGCAGAGCAACCTACGAGCAGTACTTC.

This clone has only a few counts. The rearrangement uses TRBV5-5 and TRBJ2-7; possibly TRBD2 for D (5 bases). V lost 0 bases and J 3 bases, leaving 10 bases between the germline ends. Germline-derived CDR1 and CDR2 are SGHKS and YYEKEE (reference sequence). This CDR3 comprises 14 residues. The CDR3 reads CASSLAGVFYEQYF. The CDR3 region has the DNA TGTGCCAGCAGCTTGGCCGGGGTCTTCTACGAGCAGTACTTC.

This clone was seen a few times. The CDR3 here is CASSFRRGGETQYF. CDR3 sequence (DNA): TGTGCCAGCAGCTTTAGGCGGGGGGGAGAGACCCAGTACTTC. The chain has TRBV7-9 and TRBJ2-5; 9 bases agree with TRBD2. V dropped 3 bases and J dropped 4; count of bases not matched to a gene: 3. The CDR3 consists of 14 residues. CDR1 SEHNR and CDR2 FQNEAQ come from the germline V gene (reference sequence).

This clone was found once. The chain carries TRBV6-1 and TRBJ2-3; a weak D match, TRBD2 (5 bases). The CDR3 length is 14 residues. The germline V gene has CDR1 MNHNS and CDR2 SASEGT. V lost 11 bases to trimming and J lost 2 bases, with 17 bases between them. CDR3 nucleotide sequence: TGTGCCCGATCGAGGGAATTAAACACAGATACGCAGTATTTT. Its protein is CARSRELNTDTQYF.

The chain employs TRBV6-1 and TRBJ1-5, with unresolved D. Germline CDR1 is MNHNS and CDR2 is SASEGT. The V and J ends lost 1 base and 5 bases respectively, with 9 bases between them. The CDR3 spans 14 residues. CDR3 loop: CASSEERAHQPQHF. The CDR3 nucleotides are TGTGCCAGCAGTGAAGAGAGGGCTCATCAGCCCCAGCATTTT.

V gene TRBV5-6 combines with J gene TRBJ2-7, with D possibly being TRBD1 (5 bases). V was cut by 0 bases and J by 0 bases, with 10 bases left in between. Germline V lookup: CDR1 SGHDT, CDR2 YYEEEE. The CDR3 is 15 residues long. The CDR3 DNA sequence: TGTGCCAGCAGCTTGGGGGGCAGGCACTCCTACGAGCAGTACTTC. Translating it yields CASSLGGRHSYEQYF.

V and J are TRBV6-5 and TRBJ1-5; TRBD1 matches 8 bases. J lost 3 bases, V lost 7 bases, and 5 bases had no gene match. The V gene's germline CDR1 is MNHEY and CDR2 SVGAGI. The CDR3 loop spans 14 amino acids. The CDR3 DNA is TGTGCCAGCACCTCAGGGGGCCCCAATCAGCCCCAGCATTTT. Its translation is CASTSGGPNQPQHF.

This clone was seen more than once but under ten times. This rearrangement joins TRBV11-3 to TRBJ2-1; the D gene is possibly TRBD1 (8 bases). CDR1 SGHNT and CDR2 YENEEA come from the germline V gene. The CDR3 totals 15 residues. The ends were cut back, 6 bases at V and 5 bases at J, with 17 bases in the middle. The CDR3 protein is CASSPTGGVHNEQFF. The CDR3 nucleotides are TGTGCCAGCAGTCCTACAGGGGGGGTCCACAATGAGCAGTTCTTC. The whole variable domain, filled in from reference TRBV11-3 and TRBJ2-1, reads EAGVVQSPRYKIIEKKQPVAFWCNPISGHNTLYWYLQNLGQGPELLIRYENEEAVDDSQLPKDRFSAERLKGVDSTLKIQPAELGDSAVYLCASSPTGGVHNEQFFGPGTRLTVL.

V and J are TRBV6-1 and TRBJ1-5; D may be TRBD1 (5 bases). Trimming took off 3 bases at V and 7 bases at J, with 16 bases between the two ends. This CDR3 is 15 amino acids long. From germline, CDR1 is MNHNS and CDR2 SASEGT. CDR3 sequence: CASSDGGEGFQPQHF. In DNA, the CDR3 is TGTGCCAGCAGTGATGGAGGGGAGGGATTCCAGCCCCAGCATTTT.

This clone appeared a few times. V usage is TRBV30 and J usage is TRBJ1-5; TRBD1 might be the D (5 bases). This CDR3 has 14 amino acids. V lost 0 bases to trimming and J lost 6 bases, with 12 bases between them. Germline lookup yields CDR1 GTSNPN and CDR2 SVGIG (reference sequence). The CDR3 here is CAWSVRGGGQPQHF. Written as DNA, the CDR3 is TGTGCCTGGAGTGTAAGGGGAGGCGGTCAGCCCCAGCATTTT.

This clone has a handful of counts. The chain combines TRBV7-9 with TRBJ1-1, with 7 bases aligning to TRBD1. Germline trimming cut 0 bases from V and 6 bases from J; bases unmatched to any gene: 4. CDR3 length: 14 amino acids. The germline CDR1 and CDR2 sequences are SEHNR and FQNEAQ (reference sequence). Written as DNA, the CDR3 is TGTGCCAGCAGCTTAGCCTGGGACAGCTCTGAAGCTTTCTTT. Translating gives CASSLAWDSSEAFF.

The V call is TRBV6-6, the J call TRBJ1-5; D call uncertain. Germline values: CDR1 MNHNY, CDR2 SVGAGI (reference sequence). CDR3 length: 15 residues. The V and J ends lost 6 bases and 3 bases respectively, with 15 bases between them. The CDR3 region is CASSYGTGINQPQHF. The CDR3 bases are TGTGCCAGCAGCTACGGTACGGGAATCAATCAGCCCCAGCATTTT.

The chain links TRBV4-1 to TRBJ2-7, with TRBD2 matching over 10 bases. After removal of 0 bases from V and 1 base from J, the junction contained 6 bases not matched to a gene. CDR1 MGHRA and CDR2 YSYEKL come from the germline V gene. This CDR3 comprises 17 residues. In nucleotides, the CDR3 is TGCGCCAGCAGCCAAGACCCTAGCGGGGGCCTTTCCTACGAGCAGTACTTC. Its protein is CASSQDPSGGLSYEQYF.

The chain is built from TRBV5-4 and TRBJ1-1; 8 positions agree with TRBD1. With V trimmed by 3 bases and J by 12 bases, 16 bases remained unmatched. The CDR3 extends over 15 amino acids. The germline V gene encodes CDR1 SGHNT and CDR2 YYREEE (reference sequence). The CDR3 is CASSSWTGKHPATFF. DNA of the CDR3: TGTGCCAGCAGCTCTTGGACAGGGAAGCACCCCGCTACTTTCTTT.

V is TRBV13 and J is TRBJ2-5; 7 bases match TRBD1. From germline, CDR1 is PRHDT and CDR2 FYEKMQ (reference sequence). The CDR3 is 17 residues long. With 3 bases clipped from V and 3 bases from J, the junction kept 13 bases outside the gene matches. The CDR3 is CASSFGLGGAREETQYF. CDR3 sequence (DNA): TGTGCCAGCAGCTTTGGTTTAGGGGGCGCACGAGAAGAGACCCAGTACTTC.